Presented here are 13 T cell receptor beta chains from one specimen sequenced in a study of blood T cell repertoires in COVID-19. The method was immunoSEQ multiplex PCR; TCRdb's version includes in-frame clones alone and lacks a portion of them. The sample has 140,000 to 150,000 clones; around nine tenths are singletons. Sequencing input: peripheral blood. Source of these receptors: a human donor in a cohort sampled during active COVID-19.

About this clone itself: The junction differs from germline at one of its ends, possibly a read error. The chain has TRBV7-7 and TRBJ1-4, with D possibly TRBD1 on 5 matching bases. The CDR3 has 15 residues. Germline-derived CDR1 and CDR2 are SSHAT and FNYEAQ (reference sequence). CDR3 sequence reads: CASSLGGAGGEKLFF. The CDR3 DNA sequence: TGTGCTAGCAGCTTAGGTGGGGCAGGTGGTGAAAAACTGTTTTTT.

The chain uses TRBV27 and TRBJ2-7; 9 bases are a match to TRBD2. Trimming removed 2 bases from V and 4 bases from J; junction bases left unmatched: 9. CDR1 and CDR2 from the germline V gene are MNHEY and SMNVEV (reference sequence). The CDR3 runs to 16 residues. The CDR3 loop reads CASSLITSGRRYEQYF. CDR3 sequence (DNA): TGTGCCAGCAGTTTAATCACTAGCGGGCGACGTTACGAGCAGTACTTC.

The CDR3 DNA sequence: TGTGCCAGCTCAATGCAAGGCCCGACAGGGGCACTGAACACTGAAGCTTTCTTT. This gives the protein CASSMQGPTGALNTEAFF. V is TRBV18 and J is TRBJ1-1, with 8 bases matching TRBD1. The CDR3 contains 18 residues. Germline assignment: CDR1 KGHSH and CDR2 LQKENI. The V segment lost 5 bases and the J segment 0 bases; nucleotides outside the gene matches: 14.

The rearrangement uses TRBV4-3 and TRBJ1-2, with unresolved D. The V gene's germline CDR1 is LGHNA and CDR2 YSLEER. The CDR3 has 20 amino acids. V dropped 1 base and J dropped 0 bases, with 24 bases sitting between them. This CDR3 is CASSQGRIDHEAPSNYGYTF. The CDR3 nucleotides read TGCGCCAGCAGCCAAGGGCGAATTGACCACGAGGCTCCCTCTAACTATGGCTACACCTTC.

The chain combines TRBV20-1 with TRBJ2-4; D gene uncertain. The ends were cut back, 3 bases at V and 0 bases at J, with 9 bases in the middle. Germline-derived CDR1 and CDR2 are DFQATT and SNEGSKA (reference sequence). The CDR3 totals 14 residues. The CDR3 spells CSASLYLAKNIQYF. CDR3 sequence (DNA): TGCAGTGCTAGTCTGTATCTAGCCAAAAACATTCAGTACTTC.

The chain employs TRBV9 and TRBJ1-6; the match to TRBD1 covers 12 bases. The CDR3 is made up of 19 amino acids. V lost 4 bases and J lost 8; bases outside the gene matches: 16. Germline V gene data show CDR1 as SGDLS and CDR2 as YYNGEE. This CDR3 reads CASSTGQGAQDVWDSPLHF. As DNA, the CDR3 is TGTGCCAGCAGCACGGGACAGGGGGCGCAAGATGTATGGGATTCACCCCTCCACTTT.

Worth noting for this clone: Other DNA sequences in the same sample also yield this CDR3. The chain joins TRBV5-1 to TRBJ2-1; TRBD2 agrees at 12 bases. Trimming took 4 bases from V and 8 from J; bases not matched to a gene: 16. Per the germline V gene, CDR1 is SGHRS and CDR2 is YFSETQ. The CDR3 is 18 amino acids. In DNA form, the CDR3 reads TGCGCCAGCAGCCAGGGTATCGTACTAGCGGGGGGTCGGGATGAGCAGTTCTTC. Translated: CASSQGIVLAGGRDEQFF.

Relative to its sample, this clone is medium-sized. J is TRBJ1-5 and V is TRBV2, with a weak D call TRBD1 (5 bases). Trimming stripped 8 bases from V and 6 bases from J, with 11 bases between. Germline V gene sequence: CDR1 SNHLY, CDR2 FYNNEI. The CDR3 sequence is 12 residues long. CDR3 residues: CASWGEGQPQHF. The DNA of the CDR3 is TGTGCCAGCTGGGGGGAAGGTCAGCCCCAGCATTTT.

This clone has only a few counts. The J gene is TRBJ1-5, the V gene TRBV12-3 or TRBV12-4, with 7 nucleotides matching TRBD1. This CDR3 comprises 13 residues. V dropped 6 bases and J dropped 5; count of bases not matched to a gene: 4. The CDR3 DNA reads as TGTGCCAGCAGACGAACAGGGGATCAGCCCCAGCATTTT. Translated: CASRRTGDQPQHF.

This clone was seen a single time. This sequence joins TRBV5-1 and TRBJ2-3; 11 nucleotides align to TRBD2. The CDR3 is 16 residues long. Germline trimming cut 3 bases from V and 0 bases from J; bases unmatched to any gene: 3. In germline, CDR1 is SGHRS, CDR2 YFSETQ. CDR3 loop: CASSSPSGGSTDTQYF. As DNA, the CDR3 is TGCGCCAGCAGCTCGCCTAGCGGGGGGAGCACAGATACGCAGTATTTT.

CDR3 in amino acids: CASSLAGSGVDEQFF. The CDR3, as DNA: TGTGCCAGCAGCTTGGCCGGTTCAGGGGTCGATGAGCAGTTCTTC. V and J are TRBV5-5 and TRBJ2-1; D is perhaps TRBD1 (6 bases). The length of the CDR3 is 15 residues. V lost 0 bases, J lost 8 bases, and 15 bases lay in between. Germline V gene sequence: CDR1 SGHKS, CDR2 YYEKEE (reference sequence).

V is TRBV6-5 and J is TRBJ2-1; possible D gene TRBD1, 5 bases. The CDR3 is 16 amino acids. Germline V gives CDR1 MNHEY, CDR2 SVGAGI. The V gene lost 4 bases and the J gene lost 6 bases, with 19 bases spanning the gap. The CDR3 DNA sequence: TGTGCCAGCAGTTCCTCCAGGGTTCCTTGGGGCAATGAGCAGTTCTTC. It translates to CASSSSRVPWGNEQFF.

This sequence joins TRBV18 and TRBJ1-1; D remains ambiguous. This CDR3 is 12 amino acids long. The V gene's germline CDR1 is KGHSH and CDR2 LQKENI. The V end was cut by 2 bases, the J end by 5 bases, with 6 bases between. The CDR3 spells CASSPELTEAFF. The CDR3 nucleotides read TGTGCCAGCTCACCAGAACTGACTGAAGCTTTCTTT.